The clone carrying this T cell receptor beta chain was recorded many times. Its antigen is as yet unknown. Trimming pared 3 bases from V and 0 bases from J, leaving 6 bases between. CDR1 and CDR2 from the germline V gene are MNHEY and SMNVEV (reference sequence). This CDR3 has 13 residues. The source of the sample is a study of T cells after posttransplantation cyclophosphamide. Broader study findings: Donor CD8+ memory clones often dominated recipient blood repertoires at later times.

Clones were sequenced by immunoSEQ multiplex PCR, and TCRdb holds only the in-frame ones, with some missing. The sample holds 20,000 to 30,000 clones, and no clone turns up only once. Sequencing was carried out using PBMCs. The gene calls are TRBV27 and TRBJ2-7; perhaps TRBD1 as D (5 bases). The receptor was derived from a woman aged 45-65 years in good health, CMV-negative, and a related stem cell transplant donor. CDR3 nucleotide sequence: TGTGCCAGCAGTTTGGGGCCCTCCTACGAGCAGTACTTC. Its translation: CASSLGPSYEQYF.